The 18 T cell receptor beta chains below were found in one sample sequenced in a study of blood T cell repertoires in COVID-19. Using immunoSEQ multiplex PCR, the repertoire was profiled, and TCRdb retains in-frame clones only, with some absent. In the table there are around 72,000 clones, around 90% of which are singletons. The sample taken for sequencing was peripheral blood. The source of these receptors is a man over 45 with acute or convalescent COVID-19.

The rearrangement joins TRBV19 to TRBJ2-7, with D maybe TRBD1 (6 bases). The CDR3 contains 14 residues. Germline V gene sequence: CDR1 LNHDA, CDR2 SQIVND (reference sequence). Trimming removed 1 base from V and 3 bases from J, with 10 bases in between. CDR3 protein: CASSIGQGSYEQYF. DNA of the CDR3: TGTGCCAGTAGTATAGGCCAGGGGAGCTACGAGCAGTACTTC.

This clone has just one count. V is TRBV28 and J is TRBJ2-1; 7 nucleotides match TRBD2. The CDR3 sequence is 18 residues long. V lost 0 bases and J lost 4; bases outside the gene matches: 12. The V gene's germline CDR1 is MDHEN and CDR2 SYDVKM. The CDR3 here is CASSLWFGGGLPYNEQFF. Written as DNA, the CDR3 is TGTGCCAGCAGTTTATGGTTTGGCGGGGGATTACCTTACAATGAGCAGTTCTTC. The full variable domain, completed using reference TRBV28 and TRBJ2-1, is DVKVTQSSRYLVKRTGEKVFLECVQDMDHENMFWYRQDPGLGLRLIYFSYDVKMKEKGDIPEGYSVSREKKERFSLILESASTNQTSMYLCASSLWFGGGLPYNEQFFGPGTRLTVL.

This CDR3 reads CASSETGAQETQYF. The CDR3 DNA reads TGCGCCAGCAGCGAAACAGGGGCCCAAGAGACCCAGTACTTC. This chain connects TRBV5-1 to TRBJ2-5; TRBD1 matches 7 bases. V lost 4 bases to trimming and J lost 1 base; unmatched junction nucleotides: 4. Germline V lookup: CDR1 SGHRS, CDR2 YFSETQ. The CDR3 runs to 14 residues.

The chain has TRBV19 and TRBJ2-1; 9 bases line up with TRBD2. The V gene end was trimmed by 5 bases and the J gene end by 3 bases; junction bases not matched to a gene: 8. Germline V gives CDR1 LNHDA, CDR2 SQIVND (reference sequence). The CDR3 runs 16 residues. The CDR3 DNA sequence: TGTGCCAGTAGTGACCGGCTAGCGGGATTCTACAATGAGCAGTTCTTC. Translated, it gives CASSDRLAGFYNEQFF.

This clone was observed a few times. The chain couples TRBV28 to TRBJ1-5; D gene unclear. Per germline, CDR1 MDHEN and CDR2 SYDVKM. Trimming cost V 10 bases and J 2 bases, with 30 bases left between them. This CDR3 has 19 amino acids. The CDR3 loop is CATSFLFSLAWEGNQPQHF. DNA for the CDR3: TGTGCCACCAGCTTTCTATTCTCGCTGGCGTGGGAGGGCAATCAGCCCCAGCATTTT.

The rearrangement joins TRBV18 to TRBJ2-5; TRBD1 matches at 7 bases. V gave up 3 bases and J gave up 0 bases; unmatched junction bases: 7. Germline assignment: CDR1 KGHSH and CDR2 LQKENI. There are 16 residues in the CDR3. This CDR3 is CASSPIQGSYQETQYF. The CDR3 DNA is TGTGCCAGCTCACCGATACAGGGGTCTTACCAAGAGACCCAGTACTTC.

This chain joins TRBV19 and TRBJ2-1, with D perhaps TRBD1 (6 bases). This CDR3 is built from 16 residues. Trimming stripped 2 bases from V and 7 bases from J, with 18 bases between. CDR1 and CDR2 (germline): LNHDA, SQIVND (reference sequence). The CDR3 region has the DNA TGTGCCAGTAGTATACTAACAGGGAAGGTTTGGAATGAGCAGTTCTTC. Amino acid sequence: CASSILTGKVWNEQFF.

The V gene is TRBV2, the J gene TRBJ2-1; 7 bases line up with TRBD2. After removal of 5 bases from V and 7 bases from J, the junction contained 5 bases not matched to a gene. The CDR3 is 13 residues long. Germline CDR1 is SNHLY and CDR2 is FYNNEI. The CDR3 loop is CASSRDYSNEQFF. The CDR3, as DNA: TGTGCCAGCAGTAGGGACTATTCGAATGAGCAGTTCTTC.

The chain employs TRBV4-2 and TRBJ2-5, with 7 positions matching TRBD2. The germline V gene encodes CDR1 LGHNA and CDR2 YNFKEQ. Unmatched junction bases numbered 7, after V lost 4 bases and J lost 2 bases. The CDR3 is 15 amino acids. CDR3 residues: CASSPMGGGQETQYF. The DNA for the CDR3 is TGTGCCAGCAGCCCCATGGGGGGGGGACAAGAGACCCAGTACTTC.

The V gene is TRBV5-1, the J gene TRBJ2-2; TRBD1 aligns across 9 bases. Germline CDR1 and CDR2: SGHRS and YFSETQ. The CDR3 spans 17 residues. V shed 2 bases, J shed 5 bases, and the junction held 10 bases outside the gene matches. The CDR3 DNA reads TGCGCCAGCAGCTTAAGGTCCGGGACAGGGTTAACCGGGGAGCTGTTTTTT. Translated, it gives CASSLRSGTGLTGELFF.

The V gene is TRBV5-6, the J gene TRBJ2-3, with 7 bases aligning to TRBD1. Germline CDR1 and CDR2: SGHDT and YYEEEE. The length of the CDR3 is 16 residues. With V trimmed by 4 bases and J by 4 bases, 12 bases remained unmatched. CDR3 protein: CASSQGQLEVADTQYF. As DNA, the CDR3 is TGTGCCAGCAGCCAGGGACAGCTCGAGGTTGCAGATACGCAGTATTTT.

The chain joins TRBV12-3 or TRBV12-4 to TRBJ1-4; D might be TRBD1 (6 bases). The CDR3 sequence is 13 residues long. Between the trimmed V and J ends, which lost 8 bases and 5 bases, there was a span of 12 bases. In DNA, the CDR3 is TGTGCCAGCGGACAGAGTGAAAATGAAAAACTGTTTTTT. Translating it yields CASGQSENEKLFF.

The gene calls are TRBV5-4 and TRBJ2-7; 8 bases map to TRBD2. V dropped 7 bases and J dropped 2; count of bases not matched to a gene: 5. The germline V gene has CDR1 SGHNT and CDR2 YYREEE (reference sequence). CDR3 size: 13 residues. CDR3 coding DNA: TGTGCCAGCTCGGGGGGGAAAGCCTACGAGCAGTACTTC. Translating gives CASSGGKAYEQYF.

The chain links TRBV30 to TRBJ1-1; the match to TRBD1 covers 10 bases. The CDR3 length is 13 residues. Germline trimming cut 3 bases from V and 5 bases from J; bases unmatched to any gene: 3. Germline V CDR1 and CDR2: GTSNPN, SVGIG (reference sequence). This CDR3 is CAWSGTGVTEAFF. DNA for the CDR3: TGTGCCTGGAGCGGGACAGGGGTTACTGAAGCTTTCTTT.

This chain uses TRBV6-5 with TRBJ2-7; 9 nucleotides match TRBD1. Germline V gene data show CDR1 as MNHEY and CDR2 as SVGAGI. V lost 5 bases, J lost 3 bases, and 5 bases stayed unmatched. The CDR3 is 14 residues long. The CDR3 here is CASSHTGGGYEQYF. CDR3 sequence (DNA): TGTGCCAGCAGTCACACAGGGGGCGGCTACGAGCAGTACTTC.

This chain links TRBV3-1 (or the pseudogene TRBV3-2) with TRBJ2-5; unclear D gene. The CDR3 sequence is 11 residues long. Germline CDR1 and CDR2: LGHDT and YNNKEL (reference sequence). The V and J ends lost 4 bases and 8 bases respectively, with 8 bases between them. The CDR3 DNA reads TGTGCCAGCAGCCTGGTAGAAACCCAGTACTTC. Amino acid sequence: CASSLVETQYF.

This clone was detected once. This chain connects TRBV6-5 to TRBJ1-4; D is undetermined. The CDR3 covers 14 residues. Germline V gene sequence: CDR1 MNHEY, CDR2 SVGAGI. Between the trimmed V and J ends, which lost 6 bases and 0 bases, there was a span of 8 bases. This CDR3 is CASSPRTTNEKLFF. DNA of the CDR3: TGTGCCAGCAGCCCCAGGACAACTAATGAAAAACTGTTTTTT.

This clone was seen more than once but under ten times. The gene calls are TRBV5-5 and TRBJ2-5; D not certain. Germline lookup yields CDR1 SGHKS and CDR2 YYEKEE (reference sequence). Trimming cost V 2 bases and J 4 bases, with 21 bases left between them. This CDR3 region has 17 residues. The CDR3 protein is CASSFKLTVGYRETQYF. The CDR3 coding sequence is TGTGCCAGCAGCTTTAAATTAACGGTCGGGTATCGAGAGACCCAGTACTTC.